What follows describes a single T cell receptor beta chain. The data originate from a study of blood T cell repertoires in COVID-19. Whole-study context: The analysed material was cDNA or gDNA that came from T cells, B-cell-depleted T cells, or PBMCs.

CDR1 is LGHNA and CDR2 is YSLEER in the germline V gene. The CDR3 sequence is 16 residues long. Deletions cut 1 base from V and 0 bases from J, with 12 bases between. TCRdb's copy holds only in-frame clones and misses some; the assay was immunoSEQ multiplex PCR. The table records about 310,000 clones, about 90% of them present only once. The gene calls are TRBV4-3 and TRBJ1-1; D gene uncertain. The clonotype originates from a middle-aged woman with COVID-19, enrolled during active disease. What was sequenced was peripheral blood. The CDR3 nucleotides read TGCGCCAGCAGCCAAGCAGGAAACCAAATGAACACTGAAGCTTTCTTT. It codes for CASSQAGNQMNTEAFF.